Sequencing of this TCR beta chain was carried out in a study of blood T cell repertoires in COVID-19. Study context: Italy, Spain and the United States were the sources of the convalescent and acute COVID-19 samples. In each case, the material was cDNA or gDNA derived from T cells, B-cell-depleted T cells, or PBMCs.

CDR3 length equals 14 residues. Trimming removed 2 bases from V and 1 base from J, with 8 bases in between. CDR1 and CDR2 from the germline V gene are SEHNR and FQNEAQ (reference sequence). Methods used by the authors: Amplifying reference gene primers gave estimates of nucleated cell counts. Sequencing was performed with immunoSEQ multiplex PCR; in TCRdb, only in-frame clones are kept and a portion is missing. The V and J calls and clone size come from that table; D and trimming were worked out from the DNA. The data hold some 94,000 clones, with about 70% observed a single time. The sample taken for sequencing was peripheral blood. This rearrangement joins TRBV7-9 to TRBJ2-5; D not certain. This clonotype was obtained from an older woman in a cohort sampled during active or convalescent COVID-19. The CDR3 region is CASSLMTSQETQYF. CDR3 sequence (DNA): TGTGCCAGCAGCTTAATGACAAGCCAAGAGACCCAGTACTTC.